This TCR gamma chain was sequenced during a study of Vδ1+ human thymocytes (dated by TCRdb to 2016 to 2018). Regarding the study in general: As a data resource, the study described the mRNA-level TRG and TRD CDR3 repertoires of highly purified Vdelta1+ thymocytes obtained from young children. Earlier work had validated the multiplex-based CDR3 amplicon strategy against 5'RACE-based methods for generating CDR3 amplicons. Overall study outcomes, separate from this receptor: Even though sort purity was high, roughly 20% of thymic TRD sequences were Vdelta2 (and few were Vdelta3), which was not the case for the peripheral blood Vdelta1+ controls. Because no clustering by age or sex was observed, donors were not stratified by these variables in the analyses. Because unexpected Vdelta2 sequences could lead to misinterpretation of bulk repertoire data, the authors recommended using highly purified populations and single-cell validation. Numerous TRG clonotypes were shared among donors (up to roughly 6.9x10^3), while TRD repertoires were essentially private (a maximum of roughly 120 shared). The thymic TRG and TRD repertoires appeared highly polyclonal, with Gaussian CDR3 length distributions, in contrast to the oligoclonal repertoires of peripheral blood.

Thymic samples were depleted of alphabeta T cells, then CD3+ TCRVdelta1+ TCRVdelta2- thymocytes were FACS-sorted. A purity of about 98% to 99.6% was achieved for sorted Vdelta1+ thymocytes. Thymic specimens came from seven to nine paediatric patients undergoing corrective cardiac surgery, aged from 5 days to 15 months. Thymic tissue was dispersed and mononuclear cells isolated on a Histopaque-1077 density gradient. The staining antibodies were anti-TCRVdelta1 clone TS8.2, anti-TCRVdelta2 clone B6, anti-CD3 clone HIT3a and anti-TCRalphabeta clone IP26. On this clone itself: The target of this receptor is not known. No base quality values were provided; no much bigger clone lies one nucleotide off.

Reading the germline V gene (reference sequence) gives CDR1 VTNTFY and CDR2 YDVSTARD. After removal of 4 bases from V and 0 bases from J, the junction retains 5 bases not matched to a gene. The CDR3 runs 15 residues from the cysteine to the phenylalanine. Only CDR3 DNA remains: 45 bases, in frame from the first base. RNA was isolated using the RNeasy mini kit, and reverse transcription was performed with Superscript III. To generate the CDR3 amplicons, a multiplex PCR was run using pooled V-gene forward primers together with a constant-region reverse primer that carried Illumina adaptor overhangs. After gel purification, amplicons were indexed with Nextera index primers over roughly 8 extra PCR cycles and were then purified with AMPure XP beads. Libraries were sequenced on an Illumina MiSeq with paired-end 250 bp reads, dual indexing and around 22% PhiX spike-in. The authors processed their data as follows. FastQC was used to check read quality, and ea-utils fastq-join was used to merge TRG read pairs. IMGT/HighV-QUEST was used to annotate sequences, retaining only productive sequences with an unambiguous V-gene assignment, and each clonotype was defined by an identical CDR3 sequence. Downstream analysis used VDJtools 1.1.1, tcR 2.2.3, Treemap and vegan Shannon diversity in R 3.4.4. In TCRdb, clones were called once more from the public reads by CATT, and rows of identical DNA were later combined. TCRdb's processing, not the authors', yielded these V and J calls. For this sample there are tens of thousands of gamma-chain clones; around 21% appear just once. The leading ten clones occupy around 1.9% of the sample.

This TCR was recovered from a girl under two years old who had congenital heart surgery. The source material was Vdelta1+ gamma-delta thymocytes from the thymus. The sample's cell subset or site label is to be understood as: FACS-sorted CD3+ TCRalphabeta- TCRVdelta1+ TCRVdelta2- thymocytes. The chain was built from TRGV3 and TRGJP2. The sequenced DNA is TGTGCCACCTGGGAGCCAGATAGTAGTGATTGGATCAAGACGTTT. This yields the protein CATWEPDSSDWIKTF.